The TCR beta chain described here comes from a study of blood T cell repertoires in COVID-19. Study-wide background: Specimens from acute and convalescent COVID-19 originated in the United States, Italy and Spain.

The CDR3 runs to 13 residues. Germline V gives CDR1 SGHTA, CDR2 FQGNSA. V was pared by 2 bases and J by 6 bases, with 8 bases between. Participants, about 18 to 100 years old, spanned 24 US areas. Recovery among Cohort 3 donors was established by two negative PCRs, clearance, or symptom resolution. TCRdb keeps only in-frame clones here, not all; method: immunoSEQ multiplex PCR. The sample carries more than 250,000 clones, roughly 87% recorded once. The V and J genes are TRBV7-2 and TRBJ2-1; unclear D gene. The TCR originated in a woman in her forties who had recovered from COVID-19. Sequenced material: PBMCs or T cells enriched from blood (not recorded which). CDR3 coding DNA: TGTGCCAGCAGCTTAATACGGAGCAATGAGCAGTTCTTC. It is translated as CASSLIRSNEQFF.